This T cell receptor beta chain was sequenced for a study of blood T cells in healthy people across ages. Sample-barcoded 5' priming and a J-beta primer mix drove a second PCR of 7 to 11 cycles. TCRdb re-analysed the 5' RACE reads in MiXCR, keeping a single row per CDR3 protein. The repertoire has approximately 1.5 million distinct CDR3 sequences, around 36% of them found once; the top ten carry approximately 10%. Germline V gene data show CDR1 as MGHRA and CDR2 as YSYEKL. There are 14 residues in the CDR3. On this clonotype itself: The junction and the germline gene differ at one end; a read error may be behind it.

This chain links TRBV4-1 with TRBJ1-4; 9 bases map to TRBD1. The receptor's source is a woman aged 30 to 39 in good health. Sequenced: blood. The chain's CDR3 is CASSQGQGGEKPFF. The CDR3 nucleotides read TGCGCCAGCAGCCAGGGACAGGGAGGGGAAAAACCGTTTTTT.